These 15 T cell receptor beta chains came from one sample sequenced in a study of blood T cell repertoires in COVID-19. Generated by immunoSEQ multiplex PCR, the TCRdb table keeps only in-frame clones and is missing some. Found here are hundreds of thousands of clones, roughly nine tenths of them singletons; the top ten hold roughly 12%. Source material: peripheral blood. These receptors all come from a woman aged 18-29 years who had recovered from COVID-19.

This clone is a singleton in its sample. The chain combines TRBV4-1 with TRBJ2-4; D not certain. The CDR3 consists of 16 residues. V lost 0 bases to trimming and J lost 0 bases, with 9 bases between them. The germline V gene has CDR1 MGHRA and CDR2 YSYEKL. The CDR3 nucleotides read TGCGCCAGCAGCCAAGATGAGGTCCTAGCCAAAAACATTCAGTACTTC. Its translation: CASSQDEVLAKNIQYF.

The chain employs TRBV5-6 and TRBJ1-1; 7 nucleotides agree with TRBD1. J lost 4 bases, V lost 1 base, and 7 bases had no gene match. CDR1 is SGHDT, CDR2 YYEEEE, per germline. This CDR3 is 15 amino acids long. Here the CDR3 DNA reads TGTGCCAGCAGCTTGAGGGGGCAGGGAGTCACTGAAGCTTTCTTT. Encoded protein: CASSLRGQGVTEAFF.

This clone is a singleton in its sample. The chain couples TRBV12-5 to TRBJ1-6, with 7 bases that match TRBD1. Germline CDR1 reads LGHNT; CDR2 reads FRNRAP. V trimming: 1 base; J trimming: 2 bases; junction bases outside the gene matches: 5. The CDR3 is made up of 17 amino acids. CDR3 amino acids: CASGLDDRVAYNSPLHF. Here the CDR3 DNA reads TGTGCTAGTGGTTTGGATGACAGGGTCGCCTATAATTCACCCCTCCACTTT.

This chain uses TRBV21-1 with TRBJ2-5; TRBD1 was called by the table and not checked on the DNA. TRBV21-1 is deemed a pseudogene. The CDR3 totals 12 residues. The CDR3, as DNA: TGTGCCAGCGGTAACAGGGGTGAGACCCAGTACTTC. Its translation is CASGNRGETQYF.

This clone is medium-sized by share. The chain is built from TRBV6-6 and TRBJ2-3, with D tentatively TRBD2 (6 bases). The CDR3 has 15 amino acids. The V gene's germline CDR1 is MNHNY and CDR2 SVGAGI (reference sequence). V was cut by 2 bases and J by 0 bases, with 9 bases left in between. CDR3: CASSYVGTSTDTQYF. CDR3 coding DNA: TGTGCCAGCAGTTACGTGGGGACTAGCACAGATACGCAGTATTTT.

The chain uses TRBV7-9 and TRBJ2-1; D perhaps matches TRBD2 (6 bases). Germline CDR1 and CDR2: SEHNR and FQNEAQ (reference sequence). This CDR3 has 14 residues. V was cut by 5 bases and J by 6 bases, with 14 bases left in between. CDR3 loop: CASSPVGLLNEQFF. The CDR3 DNA reads as TGTGCCAGCAGCCCCGTGGGACTCCTCAATGAGCAGTTCTTC.

This chain links TRBV5-6 with TRBJ1-6; D gene unclear. CDR3 length: 14 residues. V was shortened by 2 bases and J by 5 bases, with 8 bases between the two germline ends. The V gene's germline CDR1 is SGHDT and CDR2 YYEEEE. In DNA, the CDR3 is TGTGCCAGCAGCTTTCGAGGTCATAATTCACCCCTCCACTTT. Its translation is CASSFRGHNSPLHF.

The chain combines TRBV7-2 with TRBJ1-5; possibly TRBD1 for D (6 bases). V dropped 1 base and J dropped 7 bases, with 14 bases sitting between them. The CDR3 extends over 15 amino acids. Germline V CDR1 and CDR2: SGHTA, FQGNSA. CDR3 sequence (DNA): TGTGCCAGCAGCTTAGTGGCAGGGGCCGCGCAGCCCCAGCATTTT. Amino acids: CASSLVAGAAQPQHF.

The J gene is TRBJ2-1, the V gene TRBV24-1; D perhaps matches TRBD2 (5 bases). The length of the CDR3 is 15 residues. The V and J ends lost 5 bases and 1 base respectively, with 11 bases between them. CDR1 is KGHDR, CDR2 SFDVKD, per germline. CDR3 amino acids: CATSALEGSYNEQFF. CDR3 in DNA: TGTGCCACCAGTGCTTTAGAGGGATCCTACAATGAGCAGTTCTTC.

The chain is built from TRBV6-5 and TRBJ2-7; 7 bases align to TRBD1. Trimming removed 0 bases from V and 3 bases from J; junction bases left unmatched: 2. Per germline, CDR1 MNHEY and CDR2 SVGAGI. This CDR3 region has 14 residues. The CDR3 bases are TGTGCCAGCAGTTACTCGTCAGGGGGCTACGAGCAGTACTTC. Protein product: CASSYSSGGYEQYF.

This clone was seen only once. J is TRBJ2-6 and V is TRBV7-2; D may be TRBD1 (5 bases). Germline V gene sequence: CDR1 SGHTA, CDR2 FQGNSA. CDR3 length: 16 amino acids. Trimming took 5 bases from V and 0 from J, leaving 11 bases between them. CDR3 sequence: CASSPRTFSGANVLTF. The CDR3 region has the DNA TGTGCCAGCAGCCCCCGGACATTCTCTGGGGCCAACGTCCTGACTTTC.

This chain uses TRBV20-1 with TRBJ1-2; TRBD1 matches at 7 bases. Germline trimming cut 3 bases from V and 3 bases from J; bases unmatched to any gene: 7. CDR3 length equals 14 residues. CDR1 is DFQATT and CDR2 is SNEGSKA in the germline V gene (reference sequence). The CDR3, as DNA: TGCAGTGCTAGTACAGGGGAGTCGGACTATGGCTACACCTTC. It codes for CSASTGESDYGYTF.

The J gene is TRBJ2-7, the V gene TRBV6-2 or TRBV6-3; 14 bases line up with TRBD2. Looked up from germline, CDR1 is MNHEY and CDR2 is SVGEGT. After removal of 0 bases from V and 6 bases from J, the junction contained 10 bases not matched to a gene. This CDR3 is 18 amino acids long. The CDR3 here is CASSYSFYGTSGSREQYF. The CDR3 DNA sequence: TGTGCCAGCAGTTACTCCTTCTATGGGACTAGCGGGAGCCGCGAGCAGTACTTC.

The chain has TRBV25-1 and TRBJ2-7; 9 bases map to TRBD1. This CDR3 is built from 18 residues. J lost 2 bases, V lost 2 bases, and 13 bases had no gene match. In germline, CDR1 is MGHDK, CDR2 SYGVNS. The CDR3 DNA reads TGTGCCAGCAGTGAACTAAGTGTGGGCGGGACAGGGACCTACGAGCAGTACTTC. This translates into CASSELSVGGTGTYEQYF.

CDR3 sequence (DNA): TGTGCCAGCAGTGAAATAATTACAGGGGGTCAAAGTCACGGCGAGCAGTACTTC. Protein sequence: CASSEIITGGQSHGEQYF. The chain uses TRBV25-1 and TRBJ2-7; 8 bases are a match to TRBD1. This CDR3 has 18 amino acids. Trimming cost V 2 bases and J 6 bases; bases outside gene matches: 18. Germline V gives CDR1 MGHDK, CDR2 SYGVNS.